A single T cell receptor beta chain is shown here with its context. The germline CDR1 and CDR2 sequences are LNHDA and SQIVND (reference sequence). This CDR3 spans 16 amino acids. V shed 4 bases, J shed 6 bases, and the junction held 12 bases outside the gene matches. Every donor had one or more pre-ART and two or more post-ART PBMC samples. Treatment for all HIV-infected participants took place in the United States. The entry originates in a study of long-term antiretroviral therapy in people with HIV. The assay, immunoSEQ v3.0, was run at survey level. Profiled with immunoSEQ multiplex PCR; TCRdb holds only in-frame clones, not every one. The sample yields some 21,000 clones, about four fifths seen once.

The starting material was unsorted PBMCs, obtained at the start of antiretroviral therapy. This clonotype originated in a man aged 50 to 60 with HIV. This chain joins TRBV19 and TRBJ1-5, with 7 positions matching TRBD1. Here the CDR3 DNA reads TGTGCCAGTAGTACCCGGACAGGTCCGAACCGTCAGCCCCAGCATTTT. This sequence encodes CASSTRTGPNRQPQHF. The full variable domain, rest sourced from reference TRBV19 and TRBJ1-5, is DGGITQSPKYLFRKEGQNVTLSCEQNLNHDAMYWYRQDPGQGLRLIYYSQIVNDFQKGDIAEGYSVSREKKESFPLTVTSAQKNPTAFYLCASSTRTGPNRQPQHFGDGTRLSIL.